The present T cell receptor beta chain was sequenced within a study of blood T cell repertoires in COVID-19. Study background: Sites in the United States, Italy and Spain provided acute and convalescent COVID-19 samples. Nucleic acid was either cDNA or gDNA, and it came from T cells, B-cell-depleted T cells, or PBMCs.

Germline CDR1 LGHNA, CDR2 YNFKEQ. This CDR3 contains 13 residues. As for this clone: One junction end disagrees with the germline gene, perhaps due to a read error.

In the authors' workflow: Reference gene primer amplification in the assay estimated nucleated cell counts. Measured with immunoSEQ multiplex PCR; TCRdb has only the in-frame clones, and not every one. V, J and clone size are taken as reported in that table, and D and trimming were inferred from the DNA itself. The sample contains some 160,000 clones, roughly 90% of which appear only once. The source material was peripheral blood. The sequence was obtained from a man aged 60 to 69 with acute or convalescent COVID-19. The chain uses TRBV4-2 and TRBJ1-2, with 7 positions matching TRBD1. The CDR3 here is CASSQERGQNLAF. CDR3 DNA sequence: TGTGCCAGCAGCCAAGAAAGGGGGCAGAACCTGGCCTTC.